The text below deals with one T cell receptor (beta chain). This record belongs to a study of blood T cell repertoires in COVID-19. Across the whole study: COVID-19 samples collected from the United States, Italy and Spain covered acute and convalescent phases. The analysed material was cDNA or gDNA that came from T cells, B-cell-depleted T cells, or PBMCs.

V lost 4 bases, J lost 0 bases, and 7 bases lay in between. Germline CDR1 and CDR2: MGHRA and YSYEKL. The CDR3 contains 15 residues. Libraries were prepared by immunoSEQ multiplex PCR; TCRdb keeps only in-frame clonotypes and omits some of them. The sample has about 280,000 clones; 80% to 90% are singletons. The clonotype was recovered from a woman in her 70s with acute or convalescent COVID-19. Sequenced material: peripheral blood. This rearrangement joins TRBV4-1 to TRBJ2-6; D not certain. CDR3 DNA sequence: TGCGCCAGCAGCCGTATATTCTCTGGGGCCAACGTCCTGACTTTC. Translating it yields CASSRIFSGANVLTF.